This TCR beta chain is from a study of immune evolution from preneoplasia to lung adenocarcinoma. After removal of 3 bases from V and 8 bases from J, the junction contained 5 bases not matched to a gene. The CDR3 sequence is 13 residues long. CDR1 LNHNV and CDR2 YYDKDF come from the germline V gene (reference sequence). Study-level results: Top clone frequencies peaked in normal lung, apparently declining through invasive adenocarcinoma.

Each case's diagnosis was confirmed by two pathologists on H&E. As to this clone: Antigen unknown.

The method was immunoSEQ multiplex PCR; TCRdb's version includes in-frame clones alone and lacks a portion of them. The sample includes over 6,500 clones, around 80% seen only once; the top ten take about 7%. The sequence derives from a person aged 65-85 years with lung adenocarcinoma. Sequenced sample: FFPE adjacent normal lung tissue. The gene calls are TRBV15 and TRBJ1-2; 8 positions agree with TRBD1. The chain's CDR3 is CATSSRTGSGYTF. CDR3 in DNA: TGTGCCACCAGCAGCCGGACAGGGAGCGGCTACACCTTC.